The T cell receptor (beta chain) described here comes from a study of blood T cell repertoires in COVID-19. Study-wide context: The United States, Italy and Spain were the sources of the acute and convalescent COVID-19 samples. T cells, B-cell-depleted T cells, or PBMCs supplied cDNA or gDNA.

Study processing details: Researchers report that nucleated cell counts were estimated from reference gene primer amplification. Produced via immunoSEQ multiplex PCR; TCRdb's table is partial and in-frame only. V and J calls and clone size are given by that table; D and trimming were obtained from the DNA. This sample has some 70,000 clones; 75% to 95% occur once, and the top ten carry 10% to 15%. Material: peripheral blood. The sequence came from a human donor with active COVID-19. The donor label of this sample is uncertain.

This chain's CDR3 is CASNLQGDEQFF. The CDR3 region has the DNA TGTGCCAGCAACCTACAGGGAGATGAGCAGTTCTTC. This chain uses TRBV28 with TRBJ2-1; weak D call: TRBD1 (6 bases). Germline CDR1 reads MDHEN; CDR2 reads SYDVKM. The CDR3 is made up of 12 amino acids. Deletions cut 7 bases from V and 8 bases from J, with 12 bases between.